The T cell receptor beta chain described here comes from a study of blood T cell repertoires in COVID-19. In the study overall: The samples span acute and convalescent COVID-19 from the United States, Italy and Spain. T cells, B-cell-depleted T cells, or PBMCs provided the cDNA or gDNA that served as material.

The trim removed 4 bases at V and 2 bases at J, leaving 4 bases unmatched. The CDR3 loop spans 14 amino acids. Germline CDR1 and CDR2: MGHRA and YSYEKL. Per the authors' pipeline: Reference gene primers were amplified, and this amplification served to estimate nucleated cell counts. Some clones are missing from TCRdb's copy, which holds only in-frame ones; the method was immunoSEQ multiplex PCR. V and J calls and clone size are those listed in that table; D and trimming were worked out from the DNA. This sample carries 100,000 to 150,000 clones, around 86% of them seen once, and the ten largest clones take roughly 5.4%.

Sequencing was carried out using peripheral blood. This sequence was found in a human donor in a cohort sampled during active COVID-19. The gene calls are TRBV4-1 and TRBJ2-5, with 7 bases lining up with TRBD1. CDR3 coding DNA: TGCGCCAGCAGCCCTACAGGGGATCAAGAGACCCAGTACTTC. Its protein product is CASSPTGDQETQYF.